This TCR beta chain was captured in a study of CD8+ T cells in alopecia areata. After isolation, RNA underwent reverse transcription to generate cDNA as the sequencing template. Method: immunoSEQ multiplex PCR; TCRdb's copy keeps in-frame clones and lacks some. The sample holds 150,000 to 200,000 clones, about 72% seen once. V was shortened by 6 bases and J by 1 base, with 4 bases between the two germline ends. CDR3 size: 11 residues. The germline V gene has CDR1 SGDLS and CDR2 YYNGEE. This chain joins TRBV9 and TRBJ1-1; the D is unclear. The source material was CD8+ T cells sorted from blood, sampled at week 0. This TCR was sampled from a human donor with alopecia areata. The CDR3 protein is CASKTNTEAFF. The CDR3, as DNA: TGTGCCAGCAAAACGAACACTGAAGCTTTCTTT.